The next 5 T cell receptor beta chains were all read from a single sample in a study of blood T cell repertoires in COVID-19. TCRdb's table, derived via immunoSEQ multiplex PCR, lists solely in-frame clones and lacks some. The sample shows 75,000 to 100,000 clones, roughly four fifths of them seen only once. Material for sequencing was peripheral blood. These receptors all stem from a human donor in a cohort sampled during active COVID-19.

V and J are TRBV5-1 and TRBJ2-7; D may be TRBD1 (6 bases). The CDR3 has 14 amino acids. CDR1 and CDR2 (germline): SGHRS, YFSETQ. V was trimmed by 3 bases and J by 9 bases, leaving 19 bases between them. This chain's CDR3 is CASSSGDADWTQYF. CDR3 in DNA: TGCGCCAGCAGCTCAGGGGACGCAGATTGGACGCAGTACTTC.

This chain links TRBV9 with TRBJ1-3, with 8 bases lining up with TRBD1. The V segment lost 5 bases and the J segment 0 bases; nucleotides outside the gene matches: 4. Per germline, CDR1 SGDLS and CDR2 YYNGEE. The CDR3 totals 15 residues. CDR3 region: CASREGQGSGNTIYF. DNA of the CDR3: TGTGCCAGCAGAGAAGGACAGGGCTCTGGAAACACCATATATTTT.

The chain joins TRBV9 to TRBJ2-4; possible D gene TRBD2, 7 bases. In germline, CDR1 is SGDLS, CDR2 YYNGEE. The length of the CDR3 is 17 residues. Trimming pared 0 bases from V and 1 base from J, leaving 14 bases between. The DNA of the CDR3 is TGTGCCAGCAGCGTAGATCTGGGGGGGCAGGCCAAAAACATTCAGTACTTC. This gives the protein CASSVDLGGQAKNIQYF. The whole variable domain, filled in from reference TRBV9 and TRBJ2-4, reads DSGVTQTPKHLITATGQRVTLRCSPRSGDLSVYWYQQSLDQGLQFLIQYYNGEERAKGNILERFSAQQFPDLHSELNLSSLELGDSALYFCASSVDLGGQAKNIQYFGAGTRLSVL.

In regard to this clone: A junction end diverges from the germline sequence, so it may reflect a read error. The J gene is TRBJ1-1, the V gene TRBV7-7, with 9 nucleotides matching TRBD1. This CDR3 comprises 13 residues. Germline assignment: CDR1 SSHAT and CDR2 FNYEAQ (reference sequence). DNA for the CDR3: TGTGCTAGCAGCTCCGGGACAGGGACTGAAGCTTTCTTT. It is translated as CASSSGTGTEAFF.

The chain is built from TRBV6-4 and TRBJ1-1; 9 positions agree with TRBD1. Trimming at V came to 7 bases and at J to 5 bases, leaving 5 bases not matched to a gene. Looked up from germline, CDR1 is MRHNA and CDR2 is SNTAGT. The CDR3 spans 13 residues. DNA for the CDR3: TGTGCCAGCAAAACAGGGGGCTGGACTGAAGCTTTCTTT. Encoded protein: CASKTGGWTEAFF.